These 23 T cell receptor beta chains originate from one sample sequenced in a study of regulatory T cells in long-lasting Graves disease. As to time point: persistent/refractory GD, antithyroid drugs over 5 years with positive TRAb. The TCR library was made from RNA extracted from PBMCs. Library construction for TCR beta used iRepertoire HTBI primers and Arm-PCR of CDR3 regions. TCRdb passed the multiplex PCR reads through MiXCR, listing each CDR3 protein once. The sample lists approximately 380,000 distinct CDR3 sequences, about 20% occurring once. The sample was peripheral blood mononuclear cells (PBMCs), taken when the disease was refractory, from a patient treated with antithyroid drugs. Receptors originate from a female donor with Graves disease.

This clonotype was counted only a few times. Being one base from a much bigger clone, this may be a read error. This chain uses TRBV27 with TRBJ1-1; D not certain. This CDR3 spans 14 amino acids. From germline, CDR1 is MNHEY and CDR2 SMNVEV (reference sequence). The CDR3 spells CASRPDVMNTEVFF. CDR3 bases: TGTGCCAGTAGGCCGGATGTCATGAACACTGAAGTTTTCTTT.

At least ten counts were recorded for this clonotype. The gene calls are TRBV15 and TRBJ2-5, with D possibly matching TRBD2 (6 bases). Trimming pared 2 bases from V and 5 bases from J, leaving 12 bases between. Germline assignment: CDR1 LNHNV and CDR2 YYDKDF (reference sequence). The CDR3 length is 14 residues. The CDR3 DNA reads as TGTGCCACCAGCAGACTAGCGTCGAAGGAGACCCAGTACTTC. Protein: CATSRLASKETQYF.

This chain joins TRBV3-1 and TRBJ1-2, with D unresolved. The ends were cut back, 4 bases at V and 3 bases at J, with 18 bases in the middle. Germline CDR1 is LGHDT and CDR2 is YNNKEL (reference sequence). The CDR3 loop spans 16 amino acids. The CDR3, as DNA: TGTGCCAGCAGCCCCACCCGGACGGGCTCCTACTATGGCTACACCTTC. It translates to CASSPTRTGSYYGYTF.

The gene calls are TRBV4-1 and TRBJ2-7; 11 nucleotides agree with TRBD1. Germline CDR1 reads MGHRA; CDR2 reads YSYEKL. The CDR3 consists of 15 residues. V was clipped by 3 bases and J by 4 bases; unmatched bases: 5. The CDR3 coding sequence is TGCGCCAGCAGCCAGCCGGGACAGGGGGTTTACGAGCAGTACTTC. Its translation is CASSQPGQGVYEQYF.

This clonotype has a count of ten or more. The V call is TRBV6-1, the J call TRBJ1-1; D is uncertain. The length of the CDR3 is 15 residues. V lost 5 bases and J 4 bases, leaving 17 bases between the germline ends. The germline gives CDR1 MNHNS, CDR2 SASEGT. CDR3 nucleotide sequence: TGTGCCAGCAGTAAACGACCCTCGGGGATCACTGAAGCTTTCTTT. Protein: CASSKRPSGITEAFF.

In its sample, this clonotype was seen a few times. This chain uses TRBV20-1 with TRBJ1-2, with D possibly matching TRBD1 (6 bases). The V and J ends lost 0 bases and 4 bases respectively, with 12 bases between them. CDR1 and CDR2 from the germline V gene are DFQATT and SNEGSKA (reference sequence). The CDR3 runs to 14 residues. CDR3 in amino acids: CSARELGASYGYTF. CDR3 nucleotide sequence: TGCAGTGCTAGAGAGTTGGGGGCCTCCTATGGCTACACCTTC.

The rearrangement uses TRBV29-1 and TRBJ2-7; D is perhaps TRBD1 or TRBD2 (5 bases each). Germline CDR1 and CDR2: SQVTM and ANQGSEA. Trimming stripped 1 base from V and 6 bases from J, with 13 bases between. This CDR3 region has 13 residues. This CDR3 reads CSVEGGTVREQYF. In DNA, the CDR3 is TGCAGCGTTGAAGGGGGGACGGTGCGCGAGCAGTACTTC.

This clonotype was counted many times. The gene calls are TRBV7-9 and TRBJ1-1; 12 bases line up with TRBD1. In germline, CDR1 is SEHNR, CDR2 FQNEAQ (reference sequence). With 4 bases clipped from V and 11 bases from J, the junction kept 5 bases outside the gene matches. The CDR3 extends over 13 amino acids. CDR3 sequence (DNA): TGTGCCAGCAGCTCCGGGACAGGGGGCCGGGCTTTCTTT. Encoded protein: CASSSGTGGRAFF.

This clonotype was observed a single time. A much larger clone differs by one base, so this may be a read error. This chain links TRBV5-8 with TRBJ2-5; TRBD1 matches 10 bases. The germline gives CDR1 SGHTS, CDR2 YDEGEE. CDR3 length: 16 residues. CDR3 DNA sequence: TGTGCCAGCAGCTTAGGTTGGACAGGGGGACAAGAGGCCCAGTACTTC. It translates to CASSLGWTGGQEAQYF.

This clonotype was counted at least ten times. The chain joins TRBV12-3 or TRBV12-4 to TRBJ2-7, with D perhaps assigned TRBD1 or TRBD2 (5 bases each). Trimming pared 1 base from V and 3 bases from J, leaving 10 bases between. The CDR3 is 14 residues long. The CDR3 DNA sequence: TGTGCCAGCAGTTTAGTAGGGGACCTCTACGAGCAGTACTTC. Its translation: CASSLVGDLYEQYF.

This clonotype was found many times. The V call is TRBV7-2, the J call TRBJ2-7, with a weak D call TRBD2 (6 bases). CDR3 size: 16 residues. Germline lookup yields CDR1 SGHTA and CDR2 FQGNSA. Trimming removed 5 bases at V and 2 bases at J, with 19 bases between. As DNA, the CDR3 is TGTGCCAGCAGCCAAGAGCTGGGACTGGCGACCTACGAGCAGTACTTC. Translated: CASSQELGLATYEQYF.

The rearrangement joins TRBV4-3 to TRBJ2-2; D is unresolved. The CDR3 runs 15 residues. V was trimmed by 1 base and J by 3 bases, leaving 9 bases between them. Germline V lookup: CDR1 LGHNA, CDR2 YSLEER. The CDR3 bases are TGCGCCAGCAGCCAAGTGTCTCACGACACCGGGGAGCTGTTTTTT. It yields the protein CASSQVSHDTGELFF.

On this clonotype itself: One base away lies a much larger clone, so this may be a sequencing read error. In this CDR3 the conserved last residue, phenylalanine or tryptophan, is missing, so a read error is likely. The chain employs TRBV6-2 or TRBV6-3 and TRBJ1-2; the D is unclear. The V end was cut by 5 bases, the J end by 5 bases, with 12 bases between. Per germline, CDR1 MNHEY and CDR2 SVGEGT. CDR3 size: 13 residues. CDR3: CASSEMSLYGYTL. In nucleotides, the CDR3 is TGTGCCAGCAGTGAAATGTCGCTTTATGGCTACACCCTC.

This clonotype was recorded at least ten times. The rearrangement uses TRBV3-1 and TRBJ1-2; D uncertain. Germline V gives CDR1 LGHDT, CDR2 YNNKEL (reference sequence). CDR3 length: 13 amino acids. Trimming stripped 3 bases from V and 1 base from J, with 6 bases between. In DNA form, the CDR3 reads TGTGCCAGCAGCCACGGGGTTAACTATGGCTACACCTTC. Its protein is CASSHGVNYGYTF.

This clonotype was observed many times. The chain has TRBV28 and TRBJ2-7; 11 positions agree with TRBD1. CDR1 is MDHEN and CDR2 is SYDVKM in the germline V gene. The junction had 5 bases not matched to a gene; V was cut back by 1 base and J by 6 bases. The CDR3 spans 15 residues. CDR3 nucleotide sequence: TGTGCCAGCAGTTTATCGGGACAGGGGGTTGGCGAGCAGTACTTC. Protein product: CASSLSGQGVGEQYF.

This clonotype was seen at least ten times. The chain recombines TRBV10-3 with TRBJ2-6, with no clear D. The V end was cut by 0 bases, the J end by 3 bases, with 9 bases between. Germline V gives CDR1 ENHRY, CDR2 SYGVKD. CDR3 length: 16 amino acids. Here the CDR3 reads CAISESEAFGANVLTF. The CDR3 DNA reads as TGTGCCATCAGTGAGTCTGAGGCGTTTGGGGCCAACGTCCTGACTTTC.

The chain couples TRBV27 to TRBJ1-3, with 8 positions matching TRBD1. Germline-derived CDR1 and CDR2 are MNHEY and SMNVEV (reference sequence). The CDR3 loop spans 14 amino acids. With V trimmed by 4 bases and J by 7 bases, 6 bases remained unmatched. In DNA, the CDR3 is TGTGCCAGCAGTTCGACAGGGGTTCTTAACACCATATATTTT. This codes for CASSSTGVLNTIYF.

This clonotype was seen a few times. This chain connects TRBV4-3 to TRBJ1-2, with a tentative D call TRBD1 (5 bases). Trimming removed 3 bases at V and 6 bases at J, with 14 bases between. The CDR3 length is 14 residues. Germline V CDR1 and CDR2: LGHNA, YSLEER. CDR3 loop: CASSQGGGPHGYTF. The CDR3 DNA reads TGCGCCAGCAGCCAGGGGGGGGGTCCTCATGGCTACACCTTC.

Ten or more counts support this clonotype. The gene calls are TRBV6-1 and TRBJ2-5; 11 nucleotides match TRBD2. This CDR3 is 16 amino acids long. V gave up 7 bases and J gave up 4 bases; unmatched junction bases: 11. Per germline, CDR1 MNHNS and CDR2 SASEGT. DNA of the CDR3: TGTGCCAGCACCATAGCTATAGGACTAGCGGGAGAGACCCAGTACTTC. This encodes CASTIAIGLAGETQYF.

The CDR3 DNA is TGCAGTGCTAGAGGGCTAGCGGGAGGCCTGGGAAGCGAGCAGTACTTC. Its protein product is CSARGLAGGLGSEQYF. This chain uses TRBV20-1 with TRBJ2-7; 11 positions agree with TRBD2. V lost 1 base and J lost 6; bases outside the gene matches: 11. CDR1 is DFQATT and CDR2 is SNEGSKA in the germline V gene (reference sequence). The CDR3 length is 16 residues.

The sample holds a few counts of this clonotype. The rearrangement links TRBV4-3 to TRBJ2-7, with TRBD2 as a possible D gene (6 bases). This CDR3 spans 15 amino acids. Germline V gene data show CDR1 as LGHNA and CDR2 as YSLEER. Trimming removed 1 base at V and 6 bases at J, with 16 bases between. The CDR3 region has the DNA TGCGCCAGCAGCCAAGGGGCGGGACGGGGGAGCGAGCAGTACTTC. Its protein product is CASSQGAGRGSEQYF.

This clonotype was observed at least ten times. The rearrangement links TRBV12-3 or TRBV12-4 to TRBJ2-7, with 10 positions matching TRBD2. CDR3 length: 18 residues. V dropped 0 bases and J dropped 3; count of bases not matched to a gene: 11. The DNA of the CDR3 is TGTGCCAGCAGTTTAGCTGCCGCTAGCGGGAGAAGAGACTACGAGCAGTACTTC. As protein: CASSLAAASGRRDYEQYF.

The CDR3 region has the DNA TGTGCCAGCAGTTTATCGCGGCAGGGGAGTTCACCCCTCCACTTT. Its translation: CASSLSRQGSSPLHF. The rearrangement joins TRBV27 to TRBJ1-6; D may be TRBD1 (6 bases). The V end lost 0 bases, the J end lost 9 bases, and 12 bases lay between the germline ends. The germline gives CDR1 MNHEY, CDR2 SMNVEV (reference sequence). The CDR3 is 15 amino acids.